This TCR beta chain was sequenced in a study of cytomegalovirus exposure and HLA in healthy donors (dated by TCRdb to about 2017). About the full investigation: According to an earlier analysis of several hundred of the donors, 150 million to 200 million T cells yielded 117 million unique TCR beta sequences and about 300 Gb of sequence data. The genetic ancestry cluster associated with self-reported Caucasian donors included about 81% of the roughly 400 genotyped donors. In addition to the first cohort of 666 subjects, a separate validation cohort of 120 different subjects was used. Both class I and class II loci were covered by HLA typing, at four-digit resolution. The study used immunosequencing to profile the T cell repertoires of several hundred subjects and linked those repertoires to cytomegalovirus serostatus. Donor age, sex, ethnicity and CMV serostatus were collected together with the repertoire data. To decide whether each TCR beta V gene segment behaved as functional or pseudogenic, an earlier analysis of fewer than 750 of the donors relied on high-throughput TCR beta sequencing. An early release covering 500 to 750 HLA-typed donors comprised around 300 gigabases of sequencing data and approximately 85 million unique TCR sequences. To predict cytomegalovirus infection status, the study brought together high-throughput TCR immunosequencing, statistical association of individual TCRs with disease status, and machine learning. Every discovery cohort repertoire had been produced on one sequencing platform. A later analysis re-examined previously published TCR beta repertoires from about 700 donors and added high-resolution HLA genotyping to investigate patterns of TCR occurrence. Because of strong linkage in the cohort, roughly five DR-DQ haplotypes were treated as single units for association and clustering. Rather than using new phenotypic data, the later analysis identified candidate immune exposures from TCR beta sequences and from how often those sequences occurred across donors. In a later genetic analysis, genome-wide SNP genotypes for about 65% of the roughly 670 donors were used, and that subset was treated as a discovery cohort. Among almost 400 genotyped donors of the cohort, an average of around 240,000 unique TCR beta nucleotide sequences were sequenced per donor, roughly a sixth of them non-productive. The study aimed to test whether cataloging public T cell receptors could reveal signatures of past pathogen exposure. The number of donors typed differed by locus, with about 629-630 for A, B, C, DRB1 and DQB1, roughly 520 for DQA1, some 570 for DPA1, and some 470 for DPB1. The paper as a whole reports these results and caveats: Several of the top co-occurrence clusters appeared to be linked to parvovirus B19, influenza, CMV and Epstein-Barr virus, according to a later analysis. In a later analysis, most CMV-associated TCR beta chains were found to appear HLA-restricted, with HLA associations seemingly driven largely by CMV exposure. In a later analysis, TCR association rates were found to vary across HLA loci, with the most associated TCRs seen for DRB1 alleles and the fewest for HLA-C alleles. A group of highly shared sequence variants was considered likely to be a technical artifact of the sequencing pipeline. Most TCR sequences were observed very rarely across donors, whereas some public TCRs were present in many individuals. Some IMGT-functional V segments, including TRBV6-2 and TRBV6-3, could not be told apart with the 87-base-pair reads, so those segments were excluded. Because HLA typing was missing for some donors at each locus, association tests included only the typed subset. CMV serostatus was the only immune exposure information available for the cohort. The cohort was sequenced for TCR beta chains only, and without alpha or paired-chain data the features that could be detected were limited. In a later analysis, 16,951 TCR beta sequences were associated with specific HLA alleles at a false discovery rate of 0.05. When HLA alleles, especially DR and DQ, strongly co-occurred, TCR associations were difficult to assign to individual alleles. Compared with the approximately 710-donor mean, donors in an Asian-associated ancestry cluster had fewer N-insertions in productive TCRs, according to a later genetic analysis. Correlated functional status among segregating V segments might reflect linkage disequilibrium, but an unknown experimental factor could not be ruled out. According to the authors, the approach could potentially be generalized to other disease states and immunological phenotypes. The presence/absence analyses assumed that sequencing depth was roughly uniform across donors, and that assumption may not be true. In vitro tests confirmed that three of the cytomegalovirus-associated TCR beta chains recognize cytomegalovirus antigens. A further reported finding was that TCR beta sequences accurately predicted the HLA-A and HLA-B alleles for most subjects in the first cohort. The classifier was reported to diagnose cytomegalovirus status with high specificity and sensitivity in both the original cohort and the validation cohort. In an earlier analysis of under 600 of the donors, most TCR beta V segments were observed in productive rearrangements about 87% or about 30% of the time, broadly matching IMGT annotations. Compared with equally common non-associated chains, HLA-associated TCR beta chains in a later analysis were more clonally expanded and had lower generation probabilities. The study listed 150 to 200 TCR beta chains as associated with cytomegalovirus. About 17 rarely observed V segments, including chromosome 9 orphons, were excluded from the earlier analysis of almost 600 of the donors because counts were too low. An association between a missense DCLRE1C variant and V-gene and J-gene trimming of TCR beta chains was found in a later genetic analysis and replicated in an independent cohort.

To note about this clone: This clone's antigen is unknown. Within one base of it there is no much larger clone, and no base qualities were kept.

Measured from the cysteine to the phenylalanine, the CDR3 is 16 residues long. Only the CDR3 DNA is retained, 48 bases long and in frame from the first base. CDR1 and CDR2 were assigned from the germline V gene (reference sequence) as LNHNV and YYDKDF. The V end loses 1 base and the J end loses 2 bases, and a stretch of 15 bases separates them. The cohort consisted of more than 650 healthy bone marrow donors. At the time of sampling, all cohort members were nominally healthy, though unrecorded immune exposures were likely present. The donor was CMV seropositive and belonged to the group of 250 to 300 seropositive cohort members. Each donor provided a peripheral blood sample, and peripheral blood mononuclear cells were used for TCR beta sequencing. Genomic DNA extraction from the blood cell samples was performed with the Qiagen DNeasy Blood Extraction Kit. The library was made by the immunoSEQ multiplex PCR assay. The multiplex PCR relied on a mix of 60 forward primers for TCR Vbeta segments and 13 reverse primers for TCR Jbeta segments. The CDR3 region of rearranged TCR beta genes was amplified from genomic DNA by a multiplex PCR assay. The amplified TCR beta libraries were sequenced on the Illumina HiSeq System as 87-base-pair reads. The original pipeline was this. Across the roughly 640 repertoires, a later analysis counted 60 million to 90 million unique TCR beta chains, 8.5 million to 12 million of which were shared by at least two donors. Raw reads were error-corrected and collapsed into unique sequences with a nearest-neighbor algorithm that merged closely related sequences to remove PCR and sequencing errors. To assign V, D and J gene segments, CDR3 sequences were aligned to IMGT reference sequences. For a sequence to be retained, a match of at least six nucleotides to both a V gene segment and a J gene segment was required. Rearrangements were classified as productive when the CDR3 lacked stop codons and remained in frame with V and J, and all other rearrangements were classified as non-productive. Following IMGT convention, CDR3 was defined as the stretch from the second conserved V-encoded cysteine to the conserved J-encoded phenylalanine. The earlier analysis of some 600 of the donors excluded sequences that lacked an unambiguous match to a single V gene segment. An earlier analysis of several hundred of the donors called V segments functional above 56.7% productive rearrangements and segregating when the between-donor standard deviation exceeded 5%. A statistical classification framework was developed to diagnose cytomegalovirus status using the catalog of TCR beta chain sequences. In a later analysis, V and J genes were assigned by comparing TCR nucleotide sequences against IMGT/GENE-DB human TR gene sequences. In a later analysis, CDR3 sequences and most-parsimonious VDJ recombination scenarios were assigned using the TCRdist pipeline. In a later analysis, every TCR beta chain was defined by the combination of its CDR3 amino acid sequence and its V-gene family, and reads without a unique V-gene family were dropped. To address suspected cross-contamination and a sequencing artifact, a later analysis removed 592 highly shared, low-generation-probability nucleotide sequences. For each public chain, a later analysis derived a clonal expansion index from normalized ranks of inferred template counts within each repertoire. Generation probabilities in a later analysis came from a VDJ recombination model fitted to out-of-frame rearrangements, and those results were checked against IGoR. In a later analysis, hypergeometric tests were used to score TCR-TCR, TCR-HLA and TCR-CMV co-occurrence, with a repertoire-size bias correction applied to TCR pairs. A later analysis estimated false discovery rates by permuting HLA or CMV assignments 20 times. In a later analysis, co-occurring TCRs were grouped using DBSCAN, and TCRdist sequence similarity was added for clustering within HLA-allele-positive subsets. Co-occurrence clustering excluded repertoires with fewer than 30,000 or more than 120,000 public chains, plus five with anomalous nucleotide sharing. TCRdb limited this immuneACCESS table to in-frame rearrangements with V and J called. A share of clones is missing; checked studies link under half to unresolved V genes, and the rest is unexplained. From that table come the V and J calls and clone size; the DNA was used to work out D and trimming. The sample profile shows under 200,000 clones; roughly four fifths of them were found once. The ten largest clones add up to 7% to 9% of the sample.

The TCR comes from a male donor in good health and CMV-seropositive. The chain links TRBV15 with TRBJ2-7; the D gene cannot be named for sure. The sequenced material came from PBMCs. The DNA sequence is TGTGCCACCAGCAGAGGTGCCCACACCGTAACCTACGAGCAGTACTTC. Translation gives CATSRGAHTVTYEQYF.